The entry below describes one T cell receptor beta chain. This entry belongs to a study of CD8 T cells in Susac syndrome. It was treatment-naive patients with stable or active relapsing-remitting disease who made up the multiple sclerosis controls. Roughly 0.5 to 1 ug RNA was reverse transcribed with random hexamers. A single record per CDR3 protein comes from TCRdb applying MiXCR to the immunoSEQ multiplex PCR reads. The sample has about 280,000 distinct CDR3 sequences; roughly 84% are singletons. The TCR was taken from a human donor with multiple sclerosis. The sequencing sample was made of CD8+ T cells from PBMCs.

CDR3 coding DNA: TGTGCCAGCAGTTTATCGGTCCGCGGGCATGAGCAGTTCTTC. Amino acids: CASSLSVRGHEQFF. The chain couples TRBV27 to TRBJ2-1; perhaps TRBD2 as D (5 bases). The V and J ends lost 0 bases and 8 bases respectively, with 11 bases between them. Looked up from germline, CDR1 is MNHEY and CDR2 is SMNVEV (reference sequence). This CDR3 is built from 14 residues.